These T cell receptor beta chains were read from a single sample in a study of control samples from healthy donors and cancer patients. Method: immunoSEQ multiplex PCR; TCRdb's copy keeps in-frame clones and lacks some. The sample shows some 140,000 clones, about 94% of them seen only once. What was sequenced was blood. The receptors stem from a man aged 35-49 years in good health. CDR3s include the opening cysteine and the closing phenylalanine or tryptophan. Each record gives: V gene, D gene, CDR3 length, J gene, CDR3 DNA, CDR3 protein. A D gene is named only where the DNA matches it firmly.

V: TRBV19
D: -
length: 13
J: TRBJ2-1
DNA: TGTGCCAGTAGGCCGGGGCCGTACAATGAGCAGTTCTTC
CDR3: CASRPGPYNEQFF

V: TRBV6-1
D: TRBD1
length: 15
J: TRBJ1-4
DNA: TGTGCCAGCAGTGAAGGAACAGGGGGCTTTGAAAAACTGTTTTTT
CDR3: CASSEGTGGFEKLFF

V: TRBV3-1/TRBV3-2
D: -
length: 14
J: TRBJ1-2
DNA: TGTGCCAGCAGCCAAGCCCCGGGAAGGGGCGGCTACACCTTC
CDR3: CASSQAPGRGGYTF

V: TRBV7-2
D: TRBD2
length: 12
J: TRBJ2-1
DNA: TGTGCCAGCAGCCGGACTAGGAATGAGCAGTTCTTC
CDR3: CASSRTRNEQFF

V: TRBV27
D: -
length: 14
J: TRBJ1-1
DNA: TGTGCCAGCAACCCCAGTTGGGGGAACACTGAAGCTTTCTTT
CDR3: CASNPSWGNTEAFF

V: TRBV19
D: TRBD1
length: 14
J: TRBJ1-1
DNA: TGTGCCAGTAGCCGGACAGGGTGGAACACTGAAGCTTTCTTT
CDR3: CASSRTGWNTEAFF

V: TRBV7-9
D: -
length: 14
J: TRBJ2-7
DNA: TGTGCCAGCAGCTTAGGCCAGGTCTCCTACGAGCAGTACTTC
CDR3: CASSLGQVSYEQYF

V: TRBV5-1
D: TRBD1
length: 13
J: TRBJ1-1
DNA: TGCGCCAGCAGCACGTCCGGGACAGGGGAAGCTTTCTTT
CDR3: CASSTSGTGEAFF

V: TRBV24-1
D: TRBD1
length: 15
J: TRBJ1-1
DNA: TGTGCCAGAGATGGACAGGGGATCGAGGACACTGAAGCTTTCTTT
CDR3: CARDGQGIEDTEAFF

V: TRBV9
D: -
length: 17
J: TRBJ2-2
DNA: TGTGCCAGCAGCGTAGATGTGGACAGCCTAAACACCGGGGAGCTGTTTTTT
CDR3: CASSVDVDSLNTGELFF

V: TRBV6-5
D: TRBD1
length: 15
J: TRBJ1-1
DNA: TGTGCCAGCAGTTTCAACCAGGGGGCTGGCACTGAAGCTTTCTTT
CDR3: CASSFNQGAGTEAFF